This TCR beta chain is from a study of shared clonotypes between healthy human individuals. General study points: The study found about 5% of naive CD4 clonotypes shared across several donors.

The CDR3 extends over 17 amino acids. CDR1 is SGHRS, CDR2 YFSETQ, per germline. Trimming left V 4 bases short and J 0 bases short, with 17 bases between. A word on this clone: What it binds is unknown.

The repertoire was sequenced with immunoSEQ multiplex PCR; TCRdb's copy has only in-frame clones and lacks some. The sample shows some 1.5 million clones, approximately 98% of them seen only once. Sequencing was done on a sample of naive CD4+ T cells sorted from blood. Noted subset: CD45RA+ positively selected. This TCR came from a man aged 25-45 years in good health. The chain recombines TRBV5-1 with TRBJ2-4; either TRBD1 or TRBD2 may supply D (5 bases each). The CDR3 loop reads CASSVTGTAVAKNIQYF. In nucleotides, the CDR3 is TGCGCCAGCAGCGTCACCGGGACGGCGGTAGCCAAAAACATTCAGTACTTC.